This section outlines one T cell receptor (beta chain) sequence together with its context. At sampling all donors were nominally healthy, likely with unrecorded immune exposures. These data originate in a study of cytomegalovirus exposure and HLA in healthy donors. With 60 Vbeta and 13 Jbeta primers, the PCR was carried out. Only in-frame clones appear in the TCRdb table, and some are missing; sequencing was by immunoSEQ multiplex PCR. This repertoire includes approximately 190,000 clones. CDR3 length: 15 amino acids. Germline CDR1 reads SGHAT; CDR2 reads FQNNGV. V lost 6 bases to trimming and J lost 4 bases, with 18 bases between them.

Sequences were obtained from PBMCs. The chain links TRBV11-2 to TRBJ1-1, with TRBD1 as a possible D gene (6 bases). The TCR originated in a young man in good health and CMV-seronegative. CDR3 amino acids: CASRITGGASTEAFF. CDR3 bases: TGTGCCAGCAGGATAACCGGGGGGGCGTCCACTGAAGCTTTCTTT.